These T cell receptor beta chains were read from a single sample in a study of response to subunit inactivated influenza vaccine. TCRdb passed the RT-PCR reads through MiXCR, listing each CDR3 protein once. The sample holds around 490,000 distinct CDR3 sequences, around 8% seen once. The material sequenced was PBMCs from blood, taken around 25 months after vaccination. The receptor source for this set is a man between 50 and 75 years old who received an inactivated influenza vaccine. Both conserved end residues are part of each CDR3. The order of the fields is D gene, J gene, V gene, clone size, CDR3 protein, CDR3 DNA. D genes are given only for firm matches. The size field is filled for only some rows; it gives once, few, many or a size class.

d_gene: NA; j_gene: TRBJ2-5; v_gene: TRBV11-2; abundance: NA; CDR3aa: CASSPGMAGTQYF; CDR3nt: TGTGCCAGCAGCCCAGGAATGGCCGGGACCCAGTACTTC
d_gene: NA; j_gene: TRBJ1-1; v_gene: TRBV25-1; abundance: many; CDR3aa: CASSEFGQTEAFF; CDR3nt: TGTGCCAGCAGTGAATTCGGTCAGACTGAAGCTTTCTTT
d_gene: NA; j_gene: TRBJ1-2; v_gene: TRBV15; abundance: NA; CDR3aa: CATSRDSDGYTF; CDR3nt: TGTGCCACCAGCAGAGATAGTGATGGCTACACCTTC
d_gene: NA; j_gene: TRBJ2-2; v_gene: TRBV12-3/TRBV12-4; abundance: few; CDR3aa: CASSFRSNTGELFF; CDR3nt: TGTGCCAGCAGTTTCAGGTCTAACACCGGGGAGCTGTTTTTT
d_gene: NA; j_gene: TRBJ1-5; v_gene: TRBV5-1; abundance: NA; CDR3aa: CASSSAGGRQPQHF; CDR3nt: TGCGCCAGCAGCTCCGCCGGGGGTCGGCAGCCCCAGCATTTT
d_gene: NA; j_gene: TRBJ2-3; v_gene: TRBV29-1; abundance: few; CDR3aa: CSVMGLADTQYF; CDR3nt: TGCAGCGTTATGGGGTTGGCAGATACGCAGTATTTT
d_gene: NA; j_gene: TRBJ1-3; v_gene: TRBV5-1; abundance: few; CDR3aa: CASSRGSFSGNTIYF; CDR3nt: TGCGCCAGCAGTAGAGGTTCTTTCTCTGGAAACACCATATATTTT
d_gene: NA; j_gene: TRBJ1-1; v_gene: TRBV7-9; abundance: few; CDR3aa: CASSLAGILSTEAFF; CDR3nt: TGTGCCAGCAGCTTAGCCGGCATTCTTTCCACTGAAGCTTTCTTT
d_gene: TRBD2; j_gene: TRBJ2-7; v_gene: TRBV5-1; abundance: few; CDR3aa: CASSPTSASPYEQYF; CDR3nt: TGCGCCAGCAGTCCGACTAGCGCCTCACCCTACGAGCAGTACTTC
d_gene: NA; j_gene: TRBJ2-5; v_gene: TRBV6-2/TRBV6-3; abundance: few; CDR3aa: CASSASRAEWSQYF; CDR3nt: TGTGCCAGCAGTGCATCTAGGGCGGAGTGGTCCCAGTACTTC
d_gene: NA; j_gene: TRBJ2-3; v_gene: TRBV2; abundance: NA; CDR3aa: CASSGIWVTDTQYF; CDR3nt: TGTGCCAGCAGTGGAATTTGGGTGACAGATACGCAGTATTTT
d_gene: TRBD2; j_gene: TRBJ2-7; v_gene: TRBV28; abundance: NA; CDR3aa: CASSLGLAGIHEQYF; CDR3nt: TGTGCCAGCAGTTTAGGTCTAGCGGGAATCCACGAGCAGTACTTC
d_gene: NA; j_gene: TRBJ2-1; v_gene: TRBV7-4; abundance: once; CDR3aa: CASILRCRRSKGVEQFF; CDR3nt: TGTGCCAGCATCTTAAGGTGTCGGCGTTCCAAGGGAGTTGAGCAGTTCTTC
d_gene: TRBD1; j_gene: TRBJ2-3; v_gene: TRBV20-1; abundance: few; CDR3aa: CSAADRVGGTDTQYF; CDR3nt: TGCAGTGCTGCCGACAGGGTAGGCGGCACAGATACGCAGTATTTT
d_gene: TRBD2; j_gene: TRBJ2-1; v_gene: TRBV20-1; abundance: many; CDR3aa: CSARASGAGSEQFF; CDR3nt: TGCAGTGCTAGAGCTAGCGGGGCGGGGAGTGAGCAGTTCTTC
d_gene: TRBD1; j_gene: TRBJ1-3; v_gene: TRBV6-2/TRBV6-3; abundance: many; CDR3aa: CASSSYLGQVGSGNTIYF; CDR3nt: TGTGCCAGCAGTTCCTACCTTGGACAGGTCGGCTCTGGAAACACCATATATTTT
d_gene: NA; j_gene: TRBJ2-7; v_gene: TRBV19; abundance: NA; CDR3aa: CASREVGRYEQYF; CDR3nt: TGTGCCAGTAGGGAAGTGGGGCGGTACGAGCAGTACTTC
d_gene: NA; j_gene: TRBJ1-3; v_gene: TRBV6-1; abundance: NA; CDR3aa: CASTKQANSGNTIYF; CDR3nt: TGTGCCAGCACCAAACAGGCTAACTCTGGAAACACCATATATTTT
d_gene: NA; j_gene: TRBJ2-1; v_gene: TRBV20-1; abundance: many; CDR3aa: CSAGLARDVVNNEQFF; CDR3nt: TGCAGTGCTGGATTAGCCCGGGACGTAGTAAACAATGAGCAGTTCTTC
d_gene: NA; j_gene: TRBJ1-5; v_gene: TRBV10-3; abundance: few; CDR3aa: CAISERGIDQPQHF; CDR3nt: TGTGCCATCAGTGAACGAGGGATAGATCAGCCCCAGCATTTT
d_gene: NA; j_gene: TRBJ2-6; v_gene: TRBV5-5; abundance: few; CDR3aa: CASDPSSGANVLTF; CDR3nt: TGTGCCAGCGACCCGAGCTCTGGGGCCAACGTCCTGACTTTC
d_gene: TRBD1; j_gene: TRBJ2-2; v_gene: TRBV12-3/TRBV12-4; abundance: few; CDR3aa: CASSQGVATNTGELFF; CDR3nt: TGTGCCAGCAGTCAGGGGGTAGCGACGAACACCGGGGAGCTGTTTTTT
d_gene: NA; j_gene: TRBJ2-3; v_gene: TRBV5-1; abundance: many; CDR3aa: CASSTRKQSTDTQYF; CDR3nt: TGCGCCAGCAGCACCAGGAAGCAAAGCACAGATACGCAGTATTTT
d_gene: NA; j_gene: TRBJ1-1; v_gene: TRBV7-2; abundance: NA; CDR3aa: CASTNNAGAEAFF; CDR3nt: TGTGCCAGCACCAATAACGCCGGCGCTGAAGCTTTCTTT
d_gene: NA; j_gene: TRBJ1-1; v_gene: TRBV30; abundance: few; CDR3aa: CAWSPQGIITEAFF; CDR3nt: TGTGCCTGGAGTCCACAGGGAATTATCACTGAAGCTTTCTTT
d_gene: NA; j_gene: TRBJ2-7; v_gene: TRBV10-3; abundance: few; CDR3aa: CAISSGLSNEQYF; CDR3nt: TGTGCCATCAGTTCGGGACTCTCCAACGAGCAGTACTTC
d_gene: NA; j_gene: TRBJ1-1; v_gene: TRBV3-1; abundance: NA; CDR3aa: CASSQAPGAYTEAFF; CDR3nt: TGTGCCAGCAGCCAAGCTCCGGGGGCCTACACTGAAGCTTTCTTT
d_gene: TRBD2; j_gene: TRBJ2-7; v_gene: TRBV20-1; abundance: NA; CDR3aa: CSANNPSGRGFAHF; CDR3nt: TGCAGTGCTAATAATCCTAGCGGGAGGGGGTTTGCGCACTTC
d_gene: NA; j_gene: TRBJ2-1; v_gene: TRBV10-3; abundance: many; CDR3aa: CAISESSYNEQFF; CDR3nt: TGTGCCATCAGTGAGTCTTCATACAATGAGCAGTTCTTC
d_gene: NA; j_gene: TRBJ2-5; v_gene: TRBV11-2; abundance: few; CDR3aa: CASREDETQYF; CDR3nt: TGTGCCAGCAGGGAGGACGAGACCCAGTACTTC
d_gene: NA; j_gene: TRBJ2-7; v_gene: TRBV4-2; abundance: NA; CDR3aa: CASSQVSNMHYIYEQYF; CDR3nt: TGTGCCAGCAGCCAAGTTAGTAACATGCACTATATTTACGAGCAGTACTTC
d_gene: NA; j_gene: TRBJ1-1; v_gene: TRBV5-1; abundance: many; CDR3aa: CASSLVGLNTEAFF; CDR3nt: TGCGCCAGCAGCTTGGTGGGCCTGAACACTGAAGCTTTCTTT
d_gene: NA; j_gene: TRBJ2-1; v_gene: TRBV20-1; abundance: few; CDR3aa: CSAAARLGEQFF; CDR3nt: TGCAGTGCCGCTGCAAGGCTGGGCGAGCAGTTCTTC
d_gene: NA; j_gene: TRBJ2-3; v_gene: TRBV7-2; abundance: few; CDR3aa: CASTLRPFTDTQYF; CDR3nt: TGTGCCAGCACCCTCAGACCGTTTACAGATACGCAGTATTTT
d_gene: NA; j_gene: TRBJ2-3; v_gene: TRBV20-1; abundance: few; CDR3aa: CSAPQLQAGHPGTQYF; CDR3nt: TGCAGTGCCCCCCAGCTTCAGGCGGGCCATCCCGGTACGCAGTATTTT
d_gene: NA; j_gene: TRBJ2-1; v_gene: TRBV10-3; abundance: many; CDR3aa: CAISESVRSRANEQFF; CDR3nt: TGTGCCATCAGTGAGTCTGTGCGGAGTAGGGCGAATGAGCAGTTCTTC
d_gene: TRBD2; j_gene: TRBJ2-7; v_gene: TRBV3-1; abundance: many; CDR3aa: CASSQGLARGTYSYEQYF; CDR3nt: TGTGCCAGCAGCCAAGGACTAGCGCGGGGTACCTACTCCTACGAGCAGTACTTC
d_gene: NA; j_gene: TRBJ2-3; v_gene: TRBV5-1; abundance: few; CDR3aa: CASSLAQETDTQYF; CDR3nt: TGCGCCAGCAGCTTGGCCCAGGAGACAGATACGCAGTATTTT
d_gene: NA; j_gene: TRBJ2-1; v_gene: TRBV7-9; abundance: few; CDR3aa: CASTGRYGTSKGNEQFF; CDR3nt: TGTGCCAGCACGGGCAGGTACGGGACGTCCAAGGGCAATGAGCAGTTCTTC
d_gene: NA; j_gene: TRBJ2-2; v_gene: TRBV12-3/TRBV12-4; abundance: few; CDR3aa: CASSWLGHTGELFF; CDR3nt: TGTGCCAGCAGTTGGCTGGGGCACACCGGGGAGCTGTTTTTT
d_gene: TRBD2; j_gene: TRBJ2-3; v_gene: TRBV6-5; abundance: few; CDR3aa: CASSYSSGSVTDTQYF; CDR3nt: TGTGCCAGCAGTTACTCCAGCGGGAGTGTAACAGATACGCAGTATTTT
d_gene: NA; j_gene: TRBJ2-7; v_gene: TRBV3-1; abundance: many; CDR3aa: CASSQGGDGPYEQYF; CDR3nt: TGTGCCAGCAGCCAAGGGGGAGATGGCCCCTACGAGCAGTACTTC
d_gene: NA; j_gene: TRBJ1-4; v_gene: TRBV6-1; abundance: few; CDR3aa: CASSSTGSGWDEKLFF; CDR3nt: TGTGCCAGCAGTAGCACCGGGAGCGGCTGGGATGAAAAACTGTTTTTT
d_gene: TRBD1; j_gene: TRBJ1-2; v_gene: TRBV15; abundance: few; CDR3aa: CATSRGQGSYGYTF; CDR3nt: TGTGCCACCAGCAGAGGACAGGGTTCCTATGGCTACACCTTC
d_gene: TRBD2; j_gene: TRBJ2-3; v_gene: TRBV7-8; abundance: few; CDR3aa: CASNIAGDTQYF; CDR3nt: TGTGCCAGCAACATAGCGGGGGATACGCAGTATTTT